This entry features one T cell receptor (beta chain) sequence. Its antigen is unidentified. The data were taken from a study of T cell repertoires in aging, cancer and after chemotherapy. The template was genomic DNA from peripheral blood, not RNA. V was clipped by 6 bases and J by 3 bases, with 18 bases between them. From germline, CDR1 is SGHAT and CDR2 FQNNGV. There are 15 residues in the CDR3. TRB rearrangements spanning V, D and J were amplified using mixed TRB-A/B primers. TCRdb analysed the multiplex PCR reads with MiXCR anew, one entry per CDR3 protein. The sample has 9,900 or so distinct CDR3 sequences, less than 30% seen once. Overall study results and limits: Across the chemotherapy interval, each cancer cohort showed higher median generation probability, suggesting thymic rebound.

What was sequenced was blood. The origin of this receptor is a human donor in good health. The V call is TRBV11-2, the J call TRBJ2-7; possibly TRBD1 for D (5 bases). CDR3 in amino acids: CASSPLKGNGYEQYF. As DNA, the CDR3 is TGTGCCAGCAGTCCCTTAAAGGGGAACGGCTACGAGCAGTACTTC.